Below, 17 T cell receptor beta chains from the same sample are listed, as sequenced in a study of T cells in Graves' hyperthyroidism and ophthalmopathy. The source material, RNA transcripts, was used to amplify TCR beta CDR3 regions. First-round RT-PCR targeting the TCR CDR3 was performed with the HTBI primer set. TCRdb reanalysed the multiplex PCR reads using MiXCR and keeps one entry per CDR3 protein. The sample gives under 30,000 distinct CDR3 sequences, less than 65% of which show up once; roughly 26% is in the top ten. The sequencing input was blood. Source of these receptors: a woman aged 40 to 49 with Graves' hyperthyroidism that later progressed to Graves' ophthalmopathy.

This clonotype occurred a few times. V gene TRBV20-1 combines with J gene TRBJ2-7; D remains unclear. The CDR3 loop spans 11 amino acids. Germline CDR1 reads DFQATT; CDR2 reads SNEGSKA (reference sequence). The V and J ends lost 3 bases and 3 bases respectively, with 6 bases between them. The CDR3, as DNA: TGCAGTGCTAGTGGGGTCTACGAGCAGTACTTC. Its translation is CSASGVYEQYF.

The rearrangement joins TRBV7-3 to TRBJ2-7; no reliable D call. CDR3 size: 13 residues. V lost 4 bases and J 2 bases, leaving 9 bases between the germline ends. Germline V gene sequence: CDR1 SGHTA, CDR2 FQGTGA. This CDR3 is CASSYDTPYEQYF. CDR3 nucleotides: TGTGCCAGCAGCTACGACACACCCTACGAGCAGTACTTC. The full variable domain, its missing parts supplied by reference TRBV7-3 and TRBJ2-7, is GAGVSQTPSNKVTEKGKYVELRCDPISGHTALYWYRQSLGQGPEFLIYFQGTGAADDSGLPNDRFFAVRPEGSVSTLKIQRTERGDSAVYLCASSYDTPYEQYFGPGTRLTVT.

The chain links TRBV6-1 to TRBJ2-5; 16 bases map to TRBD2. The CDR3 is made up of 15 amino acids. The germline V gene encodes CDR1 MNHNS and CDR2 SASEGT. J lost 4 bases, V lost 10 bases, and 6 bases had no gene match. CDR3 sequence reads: CATGGLAGGPETQYF. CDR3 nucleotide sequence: TGTGCCACAGGGGGACTAGCGGGAGGGCCAGAGACCCAGTACTTC.

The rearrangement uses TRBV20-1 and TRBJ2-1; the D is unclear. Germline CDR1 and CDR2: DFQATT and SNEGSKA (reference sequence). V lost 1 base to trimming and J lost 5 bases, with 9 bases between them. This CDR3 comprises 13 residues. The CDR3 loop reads CSARVTAHNEQFF. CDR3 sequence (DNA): TGCAGTGCTAGAGTCACAGCCCACAATGAGCAGTTCTTC.

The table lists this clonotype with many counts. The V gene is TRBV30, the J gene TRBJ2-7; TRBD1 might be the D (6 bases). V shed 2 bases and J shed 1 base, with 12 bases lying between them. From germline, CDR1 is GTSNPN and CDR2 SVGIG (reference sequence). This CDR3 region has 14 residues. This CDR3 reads CAWSLDRLSYEQYF. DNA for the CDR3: TGTGCCTGGAGTCTAGACAGGCTATCCTACGAGCAGTACTTC.

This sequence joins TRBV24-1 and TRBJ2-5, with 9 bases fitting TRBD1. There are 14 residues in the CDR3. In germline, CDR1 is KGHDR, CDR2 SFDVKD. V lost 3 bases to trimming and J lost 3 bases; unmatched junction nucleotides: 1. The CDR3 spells CATSDRTGEETQYF. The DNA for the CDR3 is TGTGCCACCAGTGATCGGACAGGGGAAGAGACCCAGTACTTC.

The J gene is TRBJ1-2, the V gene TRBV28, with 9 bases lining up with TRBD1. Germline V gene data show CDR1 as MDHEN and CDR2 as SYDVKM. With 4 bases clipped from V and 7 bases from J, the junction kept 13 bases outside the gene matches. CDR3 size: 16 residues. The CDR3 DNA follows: TGTGCCAGCAGTTCCGGGACAGGGTTTTATGGCTGTGGCTACACCTTC. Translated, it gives CASSSGTGFYGCGYTF.

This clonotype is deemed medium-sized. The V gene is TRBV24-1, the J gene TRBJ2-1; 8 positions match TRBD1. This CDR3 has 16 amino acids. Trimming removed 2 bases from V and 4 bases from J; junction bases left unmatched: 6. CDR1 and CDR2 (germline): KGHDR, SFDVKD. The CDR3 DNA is TGTGCCACCAGTGATTCCGGGACAGGTACTTACAATGAGCAGTTCTTC. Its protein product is CATSDSGTGTYNEQFF.

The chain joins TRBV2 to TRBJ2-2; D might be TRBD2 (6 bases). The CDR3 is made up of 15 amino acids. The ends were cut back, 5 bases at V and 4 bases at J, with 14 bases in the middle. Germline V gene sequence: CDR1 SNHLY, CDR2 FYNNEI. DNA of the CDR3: TGTGCCAGCAGTCTTCTAGCGTCGGGCACCGGGGAGCTGTTTTTT. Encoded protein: CASSLLASGTGELFF.

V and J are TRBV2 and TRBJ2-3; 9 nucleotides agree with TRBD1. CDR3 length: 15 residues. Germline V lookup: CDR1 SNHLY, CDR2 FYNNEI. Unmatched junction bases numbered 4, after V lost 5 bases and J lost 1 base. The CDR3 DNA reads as TGTGCCAGCAGTAGACAGGGGGAAGGCACAGATACGCAGTATTTT. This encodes CASSRQGEGTDTQYF.

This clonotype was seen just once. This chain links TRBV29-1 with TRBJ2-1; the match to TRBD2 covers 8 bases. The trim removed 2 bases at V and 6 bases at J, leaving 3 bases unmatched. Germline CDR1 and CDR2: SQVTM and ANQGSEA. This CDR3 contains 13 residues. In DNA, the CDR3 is TGCAGCGTTGAAAGAGCGGGGGCCAATGAGCAGTTCTTC. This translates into CSVERAGANEQFF.

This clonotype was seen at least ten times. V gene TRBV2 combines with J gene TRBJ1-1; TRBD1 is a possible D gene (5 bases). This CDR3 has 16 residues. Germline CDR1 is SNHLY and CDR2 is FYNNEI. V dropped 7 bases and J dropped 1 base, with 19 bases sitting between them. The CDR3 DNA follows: TGTGCCAGCACCCCCGGGGGGTTTGGGGGGAACACTGAAGCTTTCTTT. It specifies CASTPGGFGGNTEAFF.

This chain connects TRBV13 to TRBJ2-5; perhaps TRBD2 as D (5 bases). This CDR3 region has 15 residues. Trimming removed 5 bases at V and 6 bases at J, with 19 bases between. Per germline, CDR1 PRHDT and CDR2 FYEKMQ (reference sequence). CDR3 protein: CASSRLGETQKTQYF. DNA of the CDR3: TGTGCCAGCAGCCGGTTGGGAGAAACCCAGAAGACCCAGTACTTC. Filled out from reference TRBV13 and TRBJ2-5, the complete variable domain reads AAGVIQSPRHLIKEKRETATLKCYPIPRHDTVYWYQQGPGQDPQFLISFYEKMQSDKGSIPDRFSAQQFSDYHSELNMSSLELGDSALYFCASSRLGETQKTQYFGPGTRLLVL.

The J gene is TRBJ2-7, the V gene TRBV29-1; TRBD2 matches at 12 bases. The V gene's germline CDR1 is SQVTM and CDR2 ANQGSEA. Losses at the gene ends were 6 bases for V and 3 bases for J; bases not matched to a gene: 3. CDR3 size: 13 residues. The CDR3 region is CSVRLAGDYEQYF. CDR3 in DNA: TGCAGCGTCAGACTAGCGGGGGACTACGAGCAGTACTTC.

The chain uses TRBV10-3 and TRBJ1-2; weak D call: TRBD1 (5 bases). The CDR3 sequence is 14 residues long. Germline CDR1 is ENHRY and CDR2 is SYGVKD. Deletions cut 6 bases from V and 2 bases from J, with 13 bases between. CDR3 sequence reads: CAISPGPENYGYTF. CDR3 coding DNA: TGTGCCATCAGCCCGGGACCAGAAAACTATGGCTACACCTTC.

The CDR3 DNA sequence: TGCAGTGCTTCAACAGGGGGCGATTCACCCCTCCACTTT. As protein: CSASTGGDSPLHF. The gene calls are TRBV20-1 and TRBJ1-6, with 9 bases matching TRBD1. This CDR3 has 13 amino acids. CDR1 DFQATT and CDR2 SNEGSKA come from the germline V gene (reference sequence). V lost 5 bases and J lost 8; bases outside the gene matches: 4.

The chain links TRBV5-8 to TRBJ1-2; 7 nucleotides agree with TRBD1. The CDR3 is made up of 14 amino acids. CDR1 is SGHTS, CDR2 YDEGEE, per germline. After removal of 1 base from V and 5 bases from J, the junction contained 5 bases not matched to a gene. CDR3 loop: CASSLPEQGYGYTF. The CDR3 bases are TGTGCCAGCAGCTTGCCGGAACAGGGGTATGGCTACACCTTC.